These 8 T cell receptor beta chains were sequenced from one sample in a study of blood T cell repertoires in COVID-19 (TCRdb year 2020). The method behind the library was the immunoSEQ multiplex PCR assay. TCRdb limited this immuneACCESS table to in-frame rearrangements with V and J called. A share of clones is missing; checked studies link under half to unresolved V genes, and the rest is unexplained. A total of roughly 120,000 clones appear in this sample, approximately 84% of them only once. About 7.3% of the sample rests with the top ten. The sequenced sample was peripheral blood. These receptors all stem from a woman aged 40-49 years with acute or convalescent COVID-19.

The chain uses TRBV18 and TRBJ1-3; tentatively, D is TRBD1 (5 bases). Germline CDR1 and CDR2: KGHSH and LQKENI. Between the trimmed V and J ends, which lost 5 bases and 2 bases, there was a span of 16 bases. The CDR3 loop spans 16 amino acids. DNA for the CDR3: TGTGCCAGCTCATACCTAGACAGCACCGCTGGAAACACCATATATTTT. Its translation is CASSYLDSTAGNTIYF.

This clone was detected only once. This chain uses TRBV14 with TRBJ1-6, with 8 positions matching TRBD1. The CDR3 extends over 15 amino acids. V gave up 1 base and J gave up 8 bases; unmatched junction bases: 4. CDR1 and CDR2 from the germline V gene are SGHDN and FVKESK. CDR3 sequence: CASSQATGDYSPLHF. CDR3 bases: TGTGCCAGCAGCCAAGCGACAGGGGATTATTCACCCCTCCACTTT. Drawing the rest from reference TRBV14 and TRBJ1-6, the complete variable domain is EAGVTQFPSHSVIEKGQTVTLRCDPISGHDNLYWYRRVMGKEIKFLLHFVKESKQDESGMPNNRFLAERTGGTYSTLKVQPAELEDSGVYFCASSQATGDYSPLHFGNGTRLTVT.

This sequence joins TRBV2 and TRBJ2-7; 8 nucleotides agree with TRBD1. Germline V gene data show CDR1 as SNHLY and CDR2 as FYNNEI. V lost 5 bases, J lost 6 bases, and 6 bases stayed unmatched. The CDR3 consists of 13 residues. CDR3 sequence reads: CASSLLQGGEQYF. CDR3 DNA sequence: TGTGCCAGCAGTTTATTACAGGGGGGCGAGCAGTACTTC. Using reference TRBV2 and TRBJ2-7 for the parts outside the CDR3, the full variable domain is EPEVTQTPSHQVTQMGQEVILRCVPISNHLYFYWYRQILGQKVEFLVSFYNNEISEKSEIFDDQFSVERPDGSNFTLKIRSTKLEDSAMYFCASSLLQGGEQYFGPGTRLTVT.

This clone was seen only a few times. The chain couples TRBV27 to TRBJ2-1, with TRBD2 identical over 9 bases. With V trimmed by 11 bases and J by 0 bases, 17 bases remained unmatched. Per germline, CDR1 MNHEY and CDR2 SMNVEV (reference sequence). The CDR3 has 18 residues. The chain's CDR3 is CASNGGGGDPFSYNEQFF. DNA of the CDR3: TGTGCCTCAAACGGGGGCGGGGGGGACCCTTTCTCCTACAATGAGCAGTTCTTC.

This clone has just a few counts. The CDR3 spells CASSPKLSGGAGYTF. The CDR3 DNA reads as TGTGCCAGCTCACCCAAATTATCAGGGGGAGCTGGCTACACCTTC. The V call is TRBV18, the J call TRBJ1-2; 7 bases match TRBD1. J lost 7 bases, V lost 3 bases, and 11 bases had no gene match. In germline, CDR1 is KGHSH, CDR2 LQKENI. The CDR3 sequence is 15 residues long.

This clone was detected only a few times. The V and J genes are TRBV6-6 and TRBJ2-2; no definite D call. The V gene lost 2 bases and the J gene lost 7 bases, with 11 bases spanning the gap. This CDR3 is 14 amino acids long. Germline V gives CDR1 MNHNY, CDR2 SVGAGI (reference sequence). CDR3 sequence: CASSYRFRGGELFF. As DNA, the CDR3 is TGTGCCAGCAGTTACCGGTTTCGTGGCGGGGAGCTGTTTTTT.

This chain joins TRBV6-2 or TRBV6-3 and TRBJ1-5; 11 nucleotides match TRBD1. The germline gives CDR1 MNHEY, CDR2 SVGEGT. With 2 bases clipped from V and 6 bases from J, the junction kept 3 bases outside the gene matches. The CDR3 covers 15 residues. This CDR3 is CASSYRGTGGQPQHF. CDR3 DNA sequence: TGTGCCAGCAGTTACCGGGGGACAGGGGGTCAGCCCCAGCATTTT.

This clone turned up a few times. V gene TRBV6-5 combines with J gene TRBJ1-2, with 10 bases lining up with TRBD1. V lost 4 bases, J lost 8 bases, and 7 bases stayed unmatched. The CDR3 is 14 residues long. Germline CDR1 reads MNHEY; CDR2 reads SVGAGI. The CDR3 is CASSSGQGRIGYTF. The CDR3 bases are TGTGCCAGCAGTTCGGGACAGGGGAGAATCGGCTACACCTTC.